This TCR beta chain comes out of a study of T-cell memory formation after mild COVID-19. TCRdb reanalysed the 5' RACE reads using MiXCR and keeps one entry per CDR3 protein. The sample consists of over 300,000 distinct CDR3 sequences, roughly 19% of them appearing once. Germline values: CDR1 SEHNR, CDR2 FQNEAQ (reference sequence). J gave up 1 base and V 5 bases, and 4 bases lay outside the gene matches. The CDR3 spans 14 residues. The origin of this receptor is a young man who had mild COVID-19 (a few samples of this study predate the infection). Cell type and time point are not known. Sequenced: PBMCs or a T cell subset sorted from them (not recorded which). J is TRBJ2-5 and V is TRBV7-9; TRBD2 agrees at 7 bases. This CDR3 reads CASSPGTIQETQYF. Written as DNA, the CDR3 is TGTGCCAGCAGCCCTGGGACTATCCAAGAGACCCAGTACTTC.